This TCR beta chain was captured in a study of CD4 T cells in relation to SARS-CoV-2 and coronaviruses. As for the study in general: TCR beta CDR3s were sequenced after approximately ten-day antigen culture of PBMCs. Study conclusions and caveats: Samples before the pandemic and after infection were not matched within any donor. This crossreactivity analysis covered spike protein alone, no other viral proteins.

This clone was observed once. Its antigen is not known. Unexposed donor CD4+ T cells date from 2011-2018, before the COVID-19 pandemic. Isolation of CD4+ T cells took place after less than 13 days in culture. PBMCs were plated at roughly 2 million per well in IL-2-containing medium. CDR3 length equals 15 residues. CDR1 is SGHTA and CDR2 is FQGTGA in the germline V gene. J lost 1 base, V lost 5 bases, and 1 base had no gene match. The method was immunoSEQ multiplex PCR; TCRdb's version includes in-frame clones alone and lacks a portion of them. The table lists about 17,000 clones, approximately 81% of them singletons.

Sequenced sample: CD4+ T cells from PBMCs, cultured in vitro. The source of this sequence is a human donor in good health. The chain is built from TRBV7-3 and TRBJ2-2; 10 nucleotides align to TRBD2. This CDR3 is CASSRTSGNTGELFF. The CDR3 bases are TGTGCCAGCAGCCGGACTAGCGGGAACACCGGGGAGCTGTTTTTT.